The following is a T cell receptor (beta chain) sequence with its context. What it recognizes is unknown. The J segment lost 5 bases and the V segment lost 0 bases, leaving 3 bases of the junction unmatched. Germline values: CDR1 KGHSH, CDR2 LQKENI. The CDR3 loop spans 15 amino acids. This entry comes from a study of OX40 agonist ivuxolimab in advanced cancers. Study overall: Patients took ivuxolimab, an agonistic anti-OX40 (CD134) antibody.

TCRdb's copy holds only in-frame clones and misses some; the assay was immunoSEQ multiplex PCR. The sample records 70,000 to 95,000 clones, about 94% being singletons. General study points: The 0.1-3.0 mg/kg partial responders had among the lowest clonal expansion.

Peripheral blood came from all dose cohorts at three timepoints. Sample: CD4+ or CD8+ T cells sorted from blood, taken in a trial of the OX40 agonist ivuxolimab. The chain is built from TRBV18 and TRBJ1-2, with 10 bases that match TRBD1. This TCR derives from an adult with an advanced solid tumor such as melanoma, head and neck, liver or kidney cancer. CDR3 protein: CASSPPGTGAYGYTF. As DNA, the CDR3 is TGTGCCAGCTCACCACCGGGGACAGGGGCGTATGGCTACACCTTC.